These 21 T cell receptor beta chains were sequenced from one sample in a study of Ad26.COV2.S vaccination and SARS-CoV-2 variants. The repertoire was sequenced with immunoSEQ multiplex PCR; TCRdb's copy has only in-frame clones and lacks some. The repertoire holds approximately 450,000 clones, 90% seen once, with 12% in the top ten. Treatment of the sample: about 20 received Ad26.COV2.S at low or high dose, single or two shots; several received placebo; per-sample allocation not given. It was on day 63 after the first vaccine or placebo injection that samples were taken. The sample was peripheral blood, taken in a trial of Ad26.COV2.S vaccine versus placebo. Receptors originate from a person between 18 and 60 years old who received the Ad26.COV2.S COVID-19 vaccine or a placebo.

This clone occurred once. CDR3 sequence: CASTSGRYNEQFF. The CDR3 nucleotides are TGTGCCAGTACTAGCGGGAGATACAATGAGCAGTTCTTC. The chain couples TRBV19 to TRBJ2-1, with 10 positions matching TRBD2. The germline V gene has CDR1 LNHDA and CDR2 SQIVND (reference sequence). V was clipped by 7 bases and J by 4 bases; unmatched bases: 1. The CDR3 totals 13 residues.

This chain connects TRBV30 to TRBJ1-3, with D unresolved. The V end lost 1 base, the J end lost 4 bases, and 5 bases lay between the germline ends. The CDR3 covers 12 residues. Germline-derived CDR1 and CDR2 are GTSNPN and SVGIG (reference sequence). CDR3 coding DNA: TGTGCCTGGAGTGCCTCAGGAAACACCATATATTTT. Translating it yields CAWSASGNTIYF.

The chain couples TRBV11-3 to TRBJ2-7, with 8 bases aligning to TRBD2. Germline CDR1 SGHNT, CDR2 YENEEA. This CDR3 contains 16 residues. The V and J ends lost 5 bases and 6 bases, in that order; junction bases with no gene match: 15. The CDR3 protein is CASSPESGRALSEQYF. The DNA for the CDR3 is TGTGCCAGCAGCCCCGAGAGCGGGAGAGCTCTATCCGAGCAGTACTTC.

The V and J genes are TRBV30 and TRBJ2-7; TRBD2 matches 8 bases. The V and J ends lost 3 bases and 2 bases, in that order; junction bases with no gene match: 6. Germline values: CDR1 GTSNPN, CDR2 SVGIG (reference sequence). There are 14 residues in the CDR3. As DNA, the CDR3 is TGTGCCTGGAGAAGGGTAGCGGGAACCTACGAGCAGTACTTC. Translating it yields CAWRRVAGTYEQYF.

The V and J genes are TRBV6-5 and TRBJ2-7, with 9 bases identical to TRBD1. This CDR3 spans 15 amino acids. Germline CDR1 reads MNHEY; CDR2 reads SVGAGI. Unmatched junction bases numbered 4, after V lost 2 bases and J lost 2 bases. The CDR3 here is CASSYSTGGPYEQYF. DNA for the CDR3: TGTGCCAGCAGTTACAGTACAGGGGGCCCCTACGAGCAGTACTTC.

This clone turned up a few times. In the same sample, other DNA sequences code for this CDR3. The chain employs TRBV18 and TRBJ1-6; no firm D call. CDR3 length equals 13 residues. Trimming pared 2 bases from V and 5 bases from J, leaving 4 bases between. Germline V gene sequence: CDR1 KGHSH, CDR2 LQKENI. This chain's CDR3 is CASSPGNNSPLHF. The CDR3 coding sequence is TGTGCCAGCTCACCAGGGAATAATTCACCCCTCCACTTT.

This clone was seen a handful of times. The chain employs TRBV27 and TRBJ2-1; 8 nucleotides match TRBD2. This CDR3 spans 16 amino acids. Germline loops: CDR1 MNHEY, CDR2 SMNVEV (reference sequence). After removal of 2 bases from V and 1 base from J, the junction contained 4 bases not matched to a gene. DNA for the CDR3: TGTGCCAGCAGTTTAAGCGGGAGTATATCCTACAATGAGCAGTTCTTC. Its protein is CASSLSGSISYNEQFF.

The chain employs TRBV7-6 and TRBJ1-2; D unclear. V was shortened by 3 bases and J by 5 bases, with 10 bases between the two germline ends. The CDR3 length is 13 residues. The V gene's germline CDR1 is SGHVS and CDR2 FNYEAQ. The CDR3 DNA reads TGTGCCAGCAGCTTCGGGCAGACATATGGCTACACCTTC. Translated, it gives CASSFGQTYGYTF.

This chain connects TRBV27 to TRBJ2-1; 7 bases fit TRBD1. Germline V gives CDR1 MNHEY, CDR2 SMNVEV (reference sequence). J lost 1 base, V lost 8 bases, and 5 bases had no gene match. The length of the CDR3 is 14 residues. As DNA, the CDR3 is TGTGCCAGCGGACGGGACAGATCCTACAATGAGCAGTTCTTC. Translation gives CASGRDRSYNEQFF.

The chain recombines TRBV5-1 with TRBJ2-1; TRBD2 matches 11 bases. J lost 5 bases, V lost 4 bases, and 5 bases had no gene match. This CDR3 has 15 residues. Germline V gene lookup returns CDR1 SGHRS and CDR2 YFSETQ. The CDR3 bases are TGCGCCAGCAGCGAGACTAGCGGGACCCACAATGAGCAGTTCTTC. Encoded protein: CASSETSGTHNEQFF. The variable domain in full, completed from reference TRBV5-1 and TRBJ2-1, reads KAGVTQTPRYLIKTRGQQVTLSCSPISGHRSVSWYQQTPGQGLQFLFEYFSETQRNKGNFPGRFSGRQFSNSRSEMNVSTLELGDSALYLCASSETSGTHNEQFFGPGTRLTVL.

Of note for this clone: A junction end diverges from the germline sequence, so it may reflect a read error. V gene TRBV10-3 combines with J gene TRBJ2-5, with D tentatively TRBD1 or TRBD2 (5 bases each). Looked up from germline, CDR1 is ENHRY and CDR2 is SYGVKD. This CDR3 has 13 residues. The CDR3 protein is CATSGGHQETQYF. CDR3 bases: TGTGCCACCAGTGGGGGACACCAAGAGACCCAGTACTTC.

The genes are TRBV5-1 and TRBJ1-2; no definite D call. Germline V lookup: CDR1 SGHRS, CDR2 YFSETQ. V was pared by 0 bases and J by 8 bases, with 8 bases between. CDR3 size: 12 residues. CDR3 sequence: CASSLERGGYTF. The CDR3 DNA sequence: TGCGCCAGCAGCTTGGAACGGGGAGGCTACACCTTC. Combining the CDR3 with reference TRBV5-1 and TRBJ1-2 gives the whole variable domain KAGVTQTPRYLIKTRGQQVTLSCSPISGHRSVSWYQQTPGQGLQFLFEYFSETQRNKGNFPGRFSGRQFSNSRSEMNVSTLELGDSALYLCASSLERGGYTFGSGTRLTVV.

This chain connects TRBV18 to TRBJ2-7; weak D call: TRBD1 (5 bases). Trimming removed 0 bases from V and 2 bases from J, with 5 bases in between. The CDR3 has 13 amino acids. Germline V CDR1 and CDR2: KGHSH, LQKENI. The CDR3, as DNA: TGTGCCAGCTCACCACCGACAGCCTACGAGCAGTACTTC. Protein product: CASSPPTAYEQYF.

This clone was observed a few times. The rearrangement joins TRBV5-4 to TRBJ2-7, with D hard to call. CDR1 SGHNT and CDR2 YYREEE come from the germline V gene (reference sequence). V was pared by 9 bases and J by 7 bases, with 20 bases between. The CDR3 consists of 13 residues. The CDR3: CATQRDVPREQYF. In nucleotides, the CDR3 is TGTGCCACCCAGCGAGACGTACCCAGGGAGCAGTACTTC.

The genes are TRBV28 and TRBJ2-1; 10 nucleotides align to TRBD2. J gave up 0 bases and V 3 bases, and 5 bases lay outside the gene matches. The CDR3 totals 17 residues. Germline assignment: CDR1 MDHEN and CDR2 SYDVKM. CDR3 loop: CASSLAASGSSYNEQFF. The CDR3 coding sequence is TGTGCCAGCAGTTTGGCGGCTAGCGGGAGCTCCTACAATGAGCAGTTCTTC. The full variable domain, completed using reference TRBV28 and TRBJ2-1, is DVKVTQSSRYLVKRTGEKVFLECVQDMDHENMFWYRQDPGLGLRLIYFSYDVKMKEKGDIPEGYSVSREKKERFSLILESASTNQTSMYLCASSLAASGSSYNEQFFGPGTRLTVL.

The J gene is TRBJ2-5, the V gene TRBV27; D gene ambiguous. CDR1 and CDR2 from the germline V gene are MNHEY and SMNVEV (reference sequence). V lost 3 bases and J 5 bases, leaving 10 bases between the germline ends. The CDR3 is 13 residues long. CDR3 region: CASSFRVGETQYF. CDR3 sequence (DNA): TGTGCCAGCAGTTTTCGGGTGGGTGAGACCCAGTACTTC.

V gene TRBV18 combines with J gene TRBJ2-1, with a tentative D call TRBD1 (5 bases). The length of the CDR3 is 17 residues. Germline-derived CDR1 and CDR2 are KGHSH and LQKENI. V was clipped by 3 bases and J by 1 base, with 16 bases between them. The CDR3 bases are TGTGCCAGCTCACCGCAAAAAACAGGAACTTCCTACAATGAGCAGTTCTTC. Its protein product is CASSPQKTGTSYNEQFF.

This clone showed up just once. V gene TRBV6-5 combines with J gene TRBJ1-2, with D uncertain. CDR1 and CDR2 from the germline V gene are MNHEY and SVGAGI. V was pared by 11 bases and J by 8 bases, with 21 bases between. The CDR3 contains 13 residues. CDR3 in DNA: TGTGCCGGTGAGGGTCGCCCCTACTGGGGCTACACCTTC. The encoded protein is CAGEGRPYWGYTF.

The CDR3 spells CATSRDLGGLVSGNTIYF. CDR3 in DNA: TGTGCCACCAGCAGAGATCTGGGGGGTCTCGTCTCTGGAAACACCATATATTTT. The chain carries TRBV15 and TRBJ1-3; TRBD1 is a possible D gene (5 bases). The V end lost 0 bases, the J end lost 0 bases, and 15 bases lay between the germline ends. This CDR3 contains 18 residues. The germline gives CDR1 LNHNV, CDR2 YYDKDF (reference sequence).

Only one count was recorded for this clone. The rearrangement uses TRBV28 and TRBJ2-2; 11 bases map to TRBD2. The CDR3 consists of 18 residues. In germline, CDR1 is MDHEN, CDR2 SYDVKM. The V segment lost 5 bases and the J segment 4 bases; nucleotides outside the gene matches: 12. Written as DNA, the CDR3 is TGTGCCAGCAGTCCAGTAGCGGGAGGGACCTTACCCACCGGGGAGCTGTTTTTT. Its translation is CASSPVAGGTLPTGELFF.

The rearrangement links TRBV19 to TRBJ2-6; 12 nucleotides agree with TRBD1. From germline, CDR1 is LNHDA and CDR2 SQIVND (reference sequence). V lost 5 bases to trimming and J lost 4 bases; unmatched junction nucleotides: 12. The CDR3 covers 19 residues. The CDR3 sequence: CASSPLPGQGARGANVLTF. CDR3 in DNA: TGTGCCAGTAGTCCCCTCCCGGGACAGGGGGCGCGAGGGGCCAACGTCCTGACTTTC.